Each of the 18 T cell receptor beta chains below was sequenced from the same sample in a study of early T cells in non-severe SARS-CoV-2 infection. TCRdb redid the calling of the 5' RACE reads with MiXCR, one entry per CDR3 protein. The table has about 59,000 distinct CDR3 sequences, around an eighth seen once; the top ten hold roughly 1.4%. The sample taken for sequencing was whole blood. Source of these receptors: an adult who was a healthcare worker with PCR-confirmed SARS-CoV-2 infection or an uninfected control (not recorded which).

In this sample, this clonotype is medium-sized. This sequence joins TRBV29-1 and TRBJ2-3; D is perhaps TRBD1 (6 bases). This CDR3 is 13 amino acids long. The V gene's germline CDR1 is SQVTM and CDR2 ANQGSEA. Trimming removed 7 bases from V and 1 base from J, with 12 bases in between. The CDR3 reads CSALNRGTDTQYF. CDR3 DNA: TGCAGCGCTCTGAACAGGGGCACAGATACGCAGTATTTT.

There are many counts of this clonotype. This chain uses TRBV27 with TRBJ2-3; tentatively, D is TRBD1 (6 bases). CDR3 length equals 14 residues. Germline values: CDR1 MNHEY, CDR2 SMNVEV (reference sequence). V was clipped by 5 bases and J by 7 bases, with 16 bases between them. The CDR3 nucleotides read TGTGCCAGCAGTCTCTCTTGGGACATAAATACGCAGTATTTT. It yields the protein CASSLSWDINTQYF.

The rearrangement joins TRBV7-9 to TRBJ2-7; a weak D match, TRBD1 (6 bases). CDR3 size: 16 residues. The V end lost 1 base, the J end lost 1 base, and 14 bases lay between the germline ends. Per the germline V gene, CDR1 is SEHNR and CDR2 is FQNEAQ (reference sequence). The CDR3 loop reads CASSLVLAGDSYEQYF. The CDR3 DNA reads as TGTGCCAGCAGCTTAGTACTGGCAGGGGATTCCTACGAGCAGTACTTC. The full variable domain, completed using reference TRBV7-9 and TRBJ2-7, is DTGVSQNPRHKITKRGQNVTFRCDPISEHNRLYWYRQTLGQGPEFLTYFQNEAQLEKSRLLSDRFSAERPKGSFSTLEIQRTEQGDSAMYLCASSLVLAGDSYEQYFGPGTRLTVT.

This clonotype was observed at least ten times. The chain carries TRBV28 and TRBJ2-5; D unclear. From germline, CDR1 is MDHEN and CDR2 SYDVKM. With 3 bases removed from V and 2 bases from J, the gap between germline ends came to 7 bases. The CDR3 is made up of 13 amino acids. In DNA form, the CDR3 reads TGTGCCAGCAGTTTCAACTCACAAGAGACCCAGTACTTC. Translating it yields CASSFNSQETQYF.

This clonotype was recorded a few times. The V call is TRBV15, the J call TRBJ2-6; no definite D call. The CDR3 runs 15 residues. Germline CDR1 and CDR2: LNHNV and YYDKDF (reference sequence). The V gene lost 3 bases and the J gene lost 0 bases, with 6 bases spanning the gap. CDR3 nucleotides: TGTGCCACCAGCAGCGGGTCCTCTGGGGCCAACGTCCTGACTTTC. It codes for CATSSGSSGANVLTF.

This clonotype was observed a handful of times. The chain's CDR3 is CSARSFLPRDRNEKLFF. The CDR3 nucleotides are TGCAGTGCTAGATCCTTTCTTCCCCGGGACAGAAATGAAAAACTGTTTTTT. V gene TRBV20-1 combines with J gene TRBJ1-4; 7 nucleotides align to TRBD1. V shed 2 bases, J shed 5 bases, and the junction held 14 bases outside the gene matches. This CDR3 has 17 amino acids. Germline V gene data show CDR1 as DFQATT and CDR2 as SNEGSKA (reference sequence).

This clonotype was counted a few times. J is TRBJ1-2 and V is TRBV3-1; a weak D match, TRBD1 (5 bases). This CDR3 region has 12 residues. Trimming removed 3 bases at V and 6 bases at J, with 8 bases between. The germline gives CDR1 LGHDT, CDR2 YNNKEL (reference sequence). CDR3 sequence: CASSQGPNGYTF. The DNA of the CDR3 is TGTGCCAGCAGCCAGGGGCCGAATGGCTACACCTTC.

The sample holds many counts of this clonotype. The genes are TRBV29-1 and TRBJ1-5, with TRBD1 matching over 7 bases. J gave up 1 base and V 5 bases, and 2 bases lay outside the gene matches. The V gene's germline CDR1 is SQVTM and CDR2 ANQGSEA. This CDR3 is 13 amino acids long. CDR3 protein: CSVTQGSNQPQHF. CDR3 coding DNA: TGCAGCGTTACACAGGGGAGCAATCAGCCCCAGCATTTT.

This clonotype was detected ten times or more. This chain joins TRBV7-9 and TRBJ2-7; D is perhaps TRBD1 or TRBD2 (5 bases each). Trimming took off 4 bases at V and 1 base at J, with 11 bases between the two ends. CDR3 size: 14 residues. CDR1 SEHNR and CDR2 FQNEAQ come from the germline V gene (reference sequence). The CDR3 region is CASSSWDGSYEQYF. In DNA form, the CDR3 reads TGTGCCAGCAGCTCATGGGACGGGTCCTACGAGCAGTACTTC.

There are many counts of this clonotype. The chain uses TRBV7-9 and TRBJ2-7; 7 bases are shared with TRBD1. V dropped 5 bases and J dropped 4; count of bases not matched to a gene: 11. Germline lookup yields CDR1 SEHNR and CDR2 FQNEAQ (reference sequence). The CDR3 loop spans 15 amino acids. The CDR3 sequence is CASSASQGKGYEQYF. For the CDR3, the DNA is TGTGCCAGCAGCGCGTCACAGGGGAAGGGGTACGAGCAGTACTTC.

This chain connects TRBV6-4 to TRBJ2-1; 9 nucleotides match TRBD1. The CDR3 is 14 amino acids. Germline CDR1 and CDR2: MRHNA and SNTAGT. V trimming: 6 bases; J trimming: 6 bases; junction bases outside the gene matches: 6. The CDR3 nucleotides read TGTGCCAGCAGCCGGGACAGGGTCAGCAATGAGCAGTTCTTC. It encodes CASSRDRVSNEQFF.

This clonotype was found many times. This chain joins TRBV5-1 and TRBJ1-6; D ambiguous. V shed 3 bases and J shed 7 bases, with 11 bases lying between them. The CDR3 is 14 residues long. Germline CDR1 is SGHRS and CDR2 is YFSETQ. The chain's CDR3 is CASSSGLTNSPLHF. CDR3 in DNA: TGCGCCAGCAGCTCCGGACTGACCAATTCACCCCTCCACTTT.

A few counts support this clonotype. The V and J genes are TRBV12-3 or TRBV12-4 and TRBJ2-5; D uncertain. The CDR3 runs to 13 residues. The ends were cut back, 7 bases at V and 5 bases at J, with 14 bases in the middle. The chain's CDR3 is CASNLVVGETQYF. The CDR3 DNA reads as TGTGCCAGCAACCTGGTAGTGGGTGAGACCCAGTACTTC.

This clonotype has just a few counts. This chain links TRBV4-1 with TRBJ2-2, with unresolved D. Germline V CDR1 and CDR2: MGHRA, YSYEKL. The ends were cut back, 1 base at V and 0 bases at J, with 12 bases in the middle. The length of the CDR3 is 17 residues. CDR3 loop: CASSQVGVDTNTGELFF. Here the CDR3 DNA reads TGCGCCAGCAGCCAAGTTGGGGTGGATACGAACACCGGGGAGCTGTTTTTT.

This clonotype has more than one count but fewer than ten. V usage is TRBV4-3 and J usage is TRBJ2-7; 8 nucleotides align to TRBD2. The germline V gene has CDR1 LGHNA and CDR2 YSLEER. The V segment lost 1 base and the J segment 6 bases; nucleotides outside the gene matches: 2. This CDR3 spans 13 amino acids. The CDR3 DNA follows: TGCGCCAGCAGCCAAGTCGCGGGGGGCGAGCAGTACTTC. Encoded protein: CASSQVAGGEQYF.

V is TRBV7-9 and J is TRBJ2-7; 9 bases are a match to TRBD2. CDR1 and CDR2 (germline): SEHNR, FQNEAQ (reference sequence). V lost 5 bases, J lost 6 bases, and 14 bases stayed unmatched. The CDR3 totals 16 residues. CDR3 protein: CASSHGFGTSSGEQYF. CDR3 in DNA: TGTGCCAGCAGCCATGGGTTTGGGACTAGCTCTGGCGAGCAGTACTTC.

This chain links TRBV30 with TRBJ2-4; a possible D gene is TRBD1 (6 bases). The germline V and J ends were trimmed by 4 bases and 3 bases, with 13 bases remaining between them. Germline loops: CDR1 GTSNPN, CDR2 SVGIG (reference sequence). This CDR3 contains 14 residues. CDR3 in DNA: TGTGCCTGGACCGCAGGGGTGGGCAAAAACATTCAGTACTTC. Amino acids: CAWTAGVGKNIQYF. Variable domain in full (rest from reference TRBV30 and TRBJ2-4): SQTIHQWPATLVQPVGSPLSLECTVEGTSNPNLYWYRQAAGRGLQLLFYSVGIGQISSEVPQNLSASRPQDRQFILSSKKLLLSDSGFYLCAWTAGVGKNIQYFGAGTRLSVL.

There are many counts of this clonotype. J is TRBJ1-6 and V is TRBV5-1; TRBD1 matches 9 bases. CDR3 size: 17 residues. The germline V gene encodes CDR1 SGHRS and CDR2 YFSETQ. V dropped 4 bases and J dropped 8; count of bases not matched to a gene: 13. CDR3 region: CASSPSGTGFFDSPLHF. The CDR3 DNA reads as TGCGCCAGCAGCCCGTCCGGGACAGGGTTTTTTGATTCACCCCTCCACTTT.